A selection of T cell receptor beta chains follows, all from one sample in a study of low-dose radiotherapy and immunotherapy resistance in tumors. One entry per CDR3 protein results from TCRdb running MiXCR on the reads. Of 65,000 to 100,000 distinct CDR3 sequences in the sample, about a sixth were seen once. Sequenced here: PBMCs, sampled before treatment. These receptors were obtained from a male donor with prostate cancer. Both conserved end residues are part of each CDR3. A D gene is named only where the DNA matches it firmly. Size is omitted from some rows. Given values are once, few, many or a class for expanded clones.

>TRBJ1-2|TRBD1|many|TRBV5-8
CASKRGPNYGYTF
TGTGCCAGCAAGAGGGGGCCTAACTATGGCTACACCTTC
>TRBJ1-1|TRBD1|many|TRBV20-1
CSALGQPTEAFF
TGCAGTGCTCTGGGACAGCCCACTGAAGCTTTCTTT
>TRBJ1-1|-|many|TRBV20-1
CSARLGQMNTEAFF
TGCAGTGCTAGACTTGGACAAATGAACACTGAAGCTTTCTTT
>TRBJ2-3|TRBD2|many|TRBV7-9
CASSPPSGGPDTQYF
TGTGCCAGCAGCCCGCCTAGCGGCGGGCCAGATACGCAGTATTTT
>TRBJ2-1|TRBD1|-|TRBV18
CASSPWAGGSYNEQFF
TGTGCCAGCTCACCATGGGCAGGGGGCTCCTACAATGAGCAGTTCTTC
>TRBJ2-1|TRBD1|many|TRBV15
CATSKGQGDYNEQFF
TGTGCCACCAGCAAGGGACAGGGGGACTACAATGAGCAGTTCTTC
>TRBJ2-5|TRBD1|-|TRBV5-8
CASSPPGQGDETQYF
TGTGCCAGCAGCCCTCCGGGACAGGGGGATGAGACCCAGTACTTC
>TRBJ1-2|TRBD1|many|TRBV19
CASNRDRLNYGYTF
TGTGCCAGTAACCGGGACAGGTTGAACTATGGCTACACCTTC
>TRBJ2-2|-|-|TRBV6-8
CASSYPQVLTGELFF
TGTGCCAGCAGTTACCCACAGGTCTTGACCGGGGAGCTGTTTTTT
>TRBJ2-7|TRBD1|many|TRBV7-9
CASSLAVTGDEQYF
TGTGCCAGCAGCTTAGCGGTGACAGGGGACGAGCAGTACTTC
>TRBJ2-3|-|many|TRBV29-1
CSVGERTDTQYF
TGCAGCGTAGGGGAAAGGACAGATACGCAGTATTTT
>TRBJ2-1|TRBD2|-|TRBV20-1
CSAFLAGGFYEQFF
TGCAGTGCTTTTCTAGCGGGGGGGTTCTATGAGCAGTTCTTC
>TRBJ1-1|-|-|TRBV2
CASSTGFTEAFF
TGTGCCAGCAGCACAGGGTTCACTGAAGCTTTCTTT
>TRBJ2-2|TRBD2|many|TRBV7-2
CASSLLGTSGAGELFF
TGTGCCAGCAGCTTACTCGGGACTAGCGGTGCCGGGGAGCTGTTTTTT
>TRBJ1-2|-|many|TRBV3-1
CASSPRQVYGYTF
TGTGCCAGCAGCCCCCGACAGGTCTATGGCTACACCTTC
>TRBJ2-7|-|few|TRBV5-3
CASSFNPPWGTNRYEQYF
TGTGCCAGCAGCTTTAACCCTCCGTGGGGGACAAACCGCTACGAGCAGTACTTC
>TRBJ2-5|-|few|TRBV6-2/TRBV6-3
CASSYPGEPETQYF
TGTGCCAGCAGTTACCCGGGGGAACCGGAGACCCAGTACTTC
>TRBJ2-5|-|many|TRBV19
CASSPGDFQETQYF
TGTGCCAGTAGTCCCGGGGACTTTCAAGAGACCCAGTACTTC
>TRBJ2-5|-|many|TRBV6-5
CASSQRNQETQYF
TGTGCCAGCAGCCAAAGGAACCAAGAGACCCAGTACTTC
>TRBJ2-2|-|few|TRBV2
CASSEAQGPIGELFF
TGTGCCAGCAGTGAAGCGCAGGGTCCCATCGGGGAGCTGTTTTTT
>TRBJ1-3|TRBD1|many|TRBV7-2
CASSPRWQGANTIYF
TGTGCCAGCAGCCCCCGTTGGCAGGGGGCGAACACCATATATTTT
>TRBJ1-2|-|many|TRBV7-2
CASSPRGRAYGYTF
TGTGCCAGCAGCCCCCGGGGACGGGCCTATGGCTACACCTTC
>TRBJ2-7|-|many|TRBV21-1
CASSKTRDRDYEQYF
TGTGCCAGCAGCAAAACGAGGGACAGGGACTACGAGCAGTACTTC
>TRBJ2-1|TRBD2|many|TRBV20-1
CSARDDTSEVDEQFF
TGCAGTGCTAGAGATGATACTAGCGAGGTCGATGAGCAGTTCTTC
>TRBJ2-2|-|-|TRBV28
CASSRPGANTGELFF
TGTGCCAGTTCCCGCCCCGGGGCGAACACCGGGGAGCTGTTTTTT
>TRBJ1-4|-|few|TRBV13
CASSLDRPGTNEKLFF
TGTGCCAGCAGCTTAGATCGGCCGGGCACTAATGAAAAACTGTTTTTT
>TRBJ2-1|-|many|TRBV5-1
CASAHRGHKNEQFF
TGCGCCAGCGCCCACCGGGGGCACAAAAATGAGCAGTTCTTC
>TRBJ2-5|TRBD1|many|TRBV27
CASTRTGGLKTQYF
TGTGCCAGCACTAGGACAGGGGGGTTGAAGACCCAGTACTTC
>TRBJ2-7|-|-|TRBV5-6
CASSPSGADSYEQYF
TGTGCCAGCAGCCCCTCAGGGGCGGACAGCTACGAGCAGTACTTC
>TRBJ1-3|-|many|TRBV2
CASISGNTIYF
TGTGCCAGCATCTCTGGAAACACCATATATTTT
>TRBJ2-7|-|many|TRBV5-1
CASSVGTNTYEQYF
TGCGCCAGCAGTGTCGGGACAAACACCTACGAGCAGTACTTC
>TRBJ2-7|TRBD1|many|TRBV6-2/TRBV6-3
CASRDSDEQYF
TGTGCCAGCCGGGACAGCGACGAGCAGTACTTC
>TRBJ1-2|-|many|TRBV20-1
CSAPVESPTF
TGCAGTGCCCCTGTCGAGTCCCCCACCTTC
>TRBJ1-4|TRBD1|many|TRBV6-5
CASSYQGANEKLFF
TGTGCCAGCAGTTACCAGGGGGCTAATGAAAAACTGTTTTTT
>TRBJ1-5|-|many|TRBV6-1
CASSNQAISNQPQHF
TGTGCCAGCAGTAACCAGGCAATTAGCAATCAGCCCCAGCATTTT